The 27 T cell receptor beta chains presented below share a single source sample, sequenced in a study of cytomegalovirus exposure and HLA in healthy donors. Amplification used 60 Vbeta primers and 13 Jbeta primers. Clones were read by immunoSEQ multiplex PCR, and TCRdb kept only the in-frame ones, dropping some. The sample consists of about 200,000 clones, around 75% of them appearing once. The source material was PBMCs. These receptors were obtained from a woman between 45 and 60 years old in good health and CMV-seronegative.

V usage is TRBV5-1 and J usage is TRBJ2-7; a weak D match, TRBD1 (5 bases). V was trimmed by 4 bases and J by 5 bases, leaving 19 bases between them. Germline V lookup: CDR1 SGHRS, CDR2 YFSETQ. This CDR3 has 15 amino acids. CDR3 DNA sequence: TGCGCCAGCAGCCCCCCAGGGATGAGTTCCCACGAGCAGTACTTC. This encodes CASSPPGMSSHEQYF.

Of note for this clone: Other DNA sequences in this specimen translate into the identical CDR3. The genes are TRBV7-9 and TRBJ2-6; D is unclear. V was pared by 6 bases and J by 1 base, with 13 bases between. The germline CDR1 and CDR2 sequences are SEHNR and FQNEAQ (reference sequence). The CDR3 spans 16 residues. CDR3 in DNA: TGTGCCAGCAGTCTCCCGATCCTATCTGGGGCCAACGTCCTGACTTTC. It is translated as CASSLPILSGANVLTF.

The J gene is TRBJ2-7, the V gene TRBV7-2, with D unclear. This CDR3 contains 14 residues. Trimming took 5 bases from V and 2 from J, leaving 13 bases between them. CDR1 is SGHTA, CDR2 FQGNSA, per germline. The CDR3 sequence is CASSPRKSAYEQYF. In nucleotides, the CDR3 is TGTGCCAGCAGCCCTAGAAAGTCAGCCTACGAGCAGTACTTC.

This clone was observed a single time. The rearrangement joins TRBV5-1 to TRBJ1-1, with 9 nucleotides matching TRBD1. J gave up 3 bases and V 4 bases, and 10 bases lay outside the gene matches. Germline loops: CDR1 SGHRS, CDR2 YFSETQ. The CDR3 is made up of 16 amino acids. The CDR3 region is CASSPRTGAIDTEAFF. CDR3 bases: TGCGCCAGCAGCCCTAGGACAGGGGCAATAGACACTGAAGCTTTCTTT.

The V gene is TRBV19, the J gene TRBJ1-2; D might be TRBD1 (6 bases). The CDR3 runs to 16 residues. Germline CDR1 is LNHDA and CDR2 is SQIVND (reference sequence). V lost 9 bases, J lost 4 bases, and 24 bases lay in between. CDR3 nucleotide sequence: TGTGCCAGCGCTGGGGGCCGCGCCGATGTACTCTATGGCTACACCTTC. Amino acid sequence: CASAGGRADVLYGYTF.

This sequence joins TRBV11-2 and TRBJ1-3; D unresolved. The CDR3 is made up of 13 amino acids. From germline, CDR1 is SGHAT and CDR2 FQNNGV. Between the trimmed V and J ends, which lost 0 bases and 4 bases, there was a span of 4 bases. This chain's CDR3 is CASSLELGNTIYF. For the CDR3, the DNA is TGTGCCAGCAGCTTAGAACTCGGAAACACCATATATTTT.

This chain uses TRBV28 with TRBJ2-2; D gene uncertain. Per germline, CDR1 MDHEN and CDR2 SYDVKM. V was trimmed by 5 bases and J by 7 bases, leaving 8 bases between them. This CDR3 is 12 amino acids long. The CDR3 DNA sequence: TGTGCCAGCAGTCCACAGTTCGGGGAGCTGTTTTTT. As protein: CASSPQFGELFF.

A few counts support this clone. The chain recombines TRBV10-3 with TRBJ1-1; 7 nucleotides line up with TRBD1. The CDR3 runs to 13 residues. J lost 2 bases, V lost 6 bases, and 3 bases had no gene match. CDR1 ENHRY and CDR2 SYGVKD come from the germline V gene. CDR3 nucleotides: TGTGCCATCAGAAGGGGGCCAAACACTGAAGCTTTCTTT. Protein: CAIRRGPNTEAFF.

This clone was seen more than once but under ten times. The V call is TRBV19, the J call TRBJ1-1; no clear D. V shed 2 bases and J shed 1 base, with 8 bases lying between them. CDR1 is LNHDA and CDR2 is SQIVND in the germline V gene (reference sequence). The length of the CDR3 is 14 residues. The CDR3 reads CASSILGQNTEAFF. The CDR3 DNA reads as TGTGCCAGTAGTATATTGGGCCAGAACACTGAAGCTTTCTTT.

The J gene is TRBJ1-1, the V gene TRBV19; TRBD1 might be the D (5 bases). The CDR3 consists of 13 residues. Trimming removed 7 bases from V and 11 bases from J, with 20 bases in between. Germline V gene sequence: CDR1 LNHDA, CDR2 SQIVND (reference sequence). This CDR3 reads CASTRQGVCSAFF. The DNA for the CDR3 is TGTGCCAGTACTCGTCAGGGTGTTTGTTCGGCTTTCTTT.

The sample holds a few counts of this clone. J is TRBJ1-1 and V is TRBV6-5; TRBD1 is a possible D gene (6 bases). Germline CDR1 and CDR2: MNHEY and SVGAGI. The length of the CDR3 is 14 residues. V shed 6 bases and J shed 0 bases, with 11 bases lying between them. In nucleotides, the CDR3 is TGTGCCAGCAGAGGCGACAGGCTGAACACTGAAGCTTTCTTT. Its protein product is CASRGDRLNTEAFF.

This sequence joins TRBV29-1 and TRBJ2-1; tentatively, D is TRBD2 (6 bases). Deletions cut 4 bases from V and 4 bases from J, with 14 bases between. The germline V gene encodes CDR1 SQVTM and CDR2 ANQGSEA. The CDR3 totals 14 residues. CDR3 residues: CSVGRLVGYNEQFF. DNA of the CDR3: TGCAGCGTTGGTCGACTAGTCGGTTACAATGAGCAGTTCTTC.

The chain couples TRBV7-2 to TRBJ1-2; D unresolved. The germline gives CDR1 SGHTA, CDR2 FQGNSA. The V end was cut by 6 bases, the J end by 7 bases, with 12 bases between. The CDR3 is 12 amino acids. The CDR3 region has the DNA TGTGCCAGCAGGTTAACTACTGGTGGCTACACCTTC. Amino acid sequence: CASRLTTGGYTF. Drawing the rest from reference TRBV7-2 and TRBJ1-2, the complete variable domain is GAGVSQSPSNKVTEKGKDVELRCDPISGHTALYWYRQSLGQGLEFLIYFQGNSAPDKSGLPSDRFSAERTGGSVSTLTIQRTQQEDSAVYLCASRLTTGGYTFGSGTRLTVV.

The chain is built from TRBV4-3 and TRBJ1-2; D remains unclear. With 2 bases removed from V and 0 bases from J, the gap between germline ends came to 10 bases. The germline gives CDR1 LGHNA, CDR2 YSLEER. CDR3 length: 15 residues. The CDR3 here is CASSQHDKANYGYTF. CDR3 DNA sequence: TGCGCCAGCAGCCAACACGACAAGGCTAACTATGGCTACACCTTC.

This clone turned up a few times. This chain joins TRBV6-5 and TRBJ2-7; possible D gene TRBD2, 5 bases. Trimming left V 5 bases short and J 9 bases short, with 17 bases between. Germline lookup yields CDR1 MNHEY and CDR2 SVGAGI. CDR3 length: 13 residues. The CDR3 is CASSLSQYGGQYF. CDR3 DNA sequence: TGTGCCAGCAGTCTCTCCCAGTATGGAGGGCAGTACTTC.

The chain carries TRBV7-8 and TRBJ2-5; 7 positions match TRBD2. The V segment lost 4 bases and the J segment 4 bases; nucleotides outside the gene matches: 9. There are 15 residues in the CDR3. The V gene's germline CDR1 is SGHVS and CDR2 FQNEAQ. CDR3 amino acids: CASSSYDGGVETQYF. The CDR3 DNA reads TGTGCCAGCAGCTCCTATGATGGGGGGGTAGAGACCCAGTACTTC.

The rearrangement uses TRBV27 and TRBJ2-3, with D possibly being TRBD2 (7 bases). CDR1 and CDR2 (germline): MNHEY, SMNVEV (reference sequence). Trimming left V 5 bases short and J 5 bases short, with 23 bases between. The CDR3 is made up of 17 amino acids. CDR3 protein: CASSIYGTPGGEDTQYF. CDR3 nucleotide sequence: TGTGCCAGCAGTATTTACGGGACACCGGGGGGTGAAGATACGCAGTATTTT.

The chain has TRBV10-3 and TRBJ1-2; TRBD1 matches at 7 bases. CDR3 length equals 15 residues. Germline CDR1 and CDR2: ENHRY and SYGVKD. V gave up 5 bases and J gave up 1 base; unmatched junction bases: 7. CDR3 sequence reads: CAISQGGHDNYGYTF. The CDR3 nucleotides are TGTGCCATCAGTCAGGGGGGACATGATAACTATGGCTACACCTTC.

The chain's CDR3 is CASSFTGGDGAPLHF. Written as DNA, the CDR3 is TGTGCCAGCAGCTTTACAGGGGGAGACGGGGCACCCCTCCACTTT. The rearrangement links TRBV7-3 to TRBJ1-6, with 8 bases identical to TRBD1. CDR1 and CDR2 (germline): SGHTA, FQGTGA. The length of the CDR3 is 15 residues. V was pared by 3 bases and J by 11 bases, with 9 bases of the junction left unmatched. Drawing the rest from reference TRBV7-3 and TRBJ1-6, the complete variable domain is GAGVSQTPSNKVTEKGKYVELRCDPISGHTALYWYRQSLGQGPEFLIYFQGTGAADDSGLPNDRFFAVRPEGSVSTLKIQRTERGDSAVYLCASSFTGGDGAPLHFGNGTRLTVT.

In regard to this clone: Other DNA sequences from this sample encode an identical CDR3 as well. This chain uses TRBV7-9 with TRBJ2-3, with 10 bases aligning to TRBD2. The CDR3 length is 14 residues. The germline gives CDR1 SEHNR, CDR2 FQNEAQ (reference sequence). After removal of 8 bases from V and 3 bases from J, the junction contained 5 bases not matched to a gene. CDR3 region: CASLAGGSTDTQYF. CDR3 DNA sequence: TGTGCCAGCTTAGCGGGAGGATCAACAGATACGCAGTATTTT.

J is TRBJ1-2 and V is TRBV10-2, with D perhaps matching TRBD1 (6 bases). Germline lookup yields CDR1 WSHSY and CDR2 SAAADI. Between the trimmed V and J ends, which lost 7 bases and 0 bases, there was a span of 15 bases. The CDR3 has 15 residues. CDR3 DNA: TGCGCCAGCACTCGACTACAGGGAGCTAACTATGGCTACACCTTC. Protein product: CASTRLQGANYGYTF.

The genes are TRBV9 and TRBJ1-1; 8 bases align to TRBD1. Trimming at V came to 3 bases and at J to 6 bases, leaving 4 bases not matched to a gene. CDR1 and CDR2 from the germline V gene are SGDLS and YYNGEE. The CDR3 runs to 13 residues. DNA for the CDR3: TGTGCCAGCAGCGCGACAGGGGTGCCTGAAGCTTTCTTT. Residues: CASSATGVPEAFF.

This clone has a single count. This chain links TRBV7-2 with TRBJ2-7; 7 nucleotides line up with TRBD2. Germline V gene sequence: CDR1 SGHTA, CDR2 FQGNSA. J gave up 6 bases and V 1 base, and 12 bases lay outside the gene matches. The CDR3 sequence is 16 residues long. In DNA, the CDR3 is TGTGCCAGCAGCTTAGGGTTCGGCGGGGGACGGGGCGAGCAGTACTTC. Translating it yields CASSLGFGGGRGEQYF.

This clone has at least ten counts. The V gene is TRBV7-9, the J gene TRBJ1-3; TRBD1 is a possible D gene (6 bases). CDR3 length: 14 residues. Germline values: CDR1 SEHNR, CDR2 FQNEAQ (reference sequence). V lost 5 bases, J lost 1 base, and 9 bases lay in between. Written as DNA, the CDR3 is TGTGCCAGCAGCCGGACAGAATCTGGAAACACCATATATTTT. Protein: CASSRTESGNTIYF.

This chain links TRBV27 with TRBJ2-1, with unresolved D. Germline assignment: CDR1 MNHEY and CDR2 SMNVEV (reference sequence). The CDR3 covers 13 residues. V lost 5 bases and J lost 3, with 8 bases in between. CDR3 nucleotides: TGTGCCAGCAGTCCTACCGACTACAATGAGCAGTTCTTC. Protein: CASSPTDYNEQFF.

This clone has more than one count but fewer than ten. The chain is built from TRBV7-9 and TRBJ1-1; 8 bases align to TRBD1. The CDR3 has 13 amino acids. Germline V CDR1 and CDR2: SEHNR, FQNEAQ (reference sequence). V shed 6 bases and J 6 bases; nucleotides not matched to a gene: 6. The CDR3 DNA follows: TGTGCCAGCAGTCATGGACAGGGCGCTGAAGCTTTCTTT. Its translation is CASSHGQGAEAFF.

Comments on this clone: The junction departs from the called germline gene at one end, perhaps through a read error. The same CDR3 arises from other DNA sequences in this sample as well. CDR3 protein: CASRGQGNQPQHF. CDR3 DNA sequence: TGTGCCAGCAGGGGACAGGGGAATCAGCCTCAGCATTTT. This sequence joins TRBV2 and TRBJ1-5, with TRBD1 identical over 10 bases. CDR3 size: 13 residues. Germline V gene lookup returns CDR1 SNHLY and CDR2 FYNNEI.